This record concerns one T cell receptor beta chain sequence. As yet, its antigen is unknown. One end of the junction does not line up with germline, which may come from a read error. Patients were ineligible given autoimmune disease history or systemic immunosuppression. The data stem from a study of OX40 agonist ivuxolimab in advanced cancers. Turning to the study itself: Ivuxolimab was delivered to patients intravenously every 2 weeks at doses spanning 0.01 to 10 mg/kg.

Measured with immunoSEQ multiplex PCR; TCRdb has only the in-frame clones, and not every one. The sample yields tens of thousands of clones, 90% to 95% seen once. Germline V gives CDR1 MNHNS, CDR2 SASEGT. The CDR3 covers 21 residues. Notes on the study in general: Among patients with partial responses at 0.1-3.0 mg/kg, clonal expansion was among the lowest. Mean expanded clone counts were higher in CD8+ than CD4+ T cells.

The receptor was isolated from an adult with an advanced solid tumor such as melanoma, head and neck, liver or kidney cancer. Sequencing used CD4+ or CD8+ T cells sorted from blood, obtained in a trial of the OX40 agonist ivuxolimab. The rearrangement links TRBV6-1 to TRBJ2-1, with 7 positions matching TRBD2. The CDR3 protein is CASSEGLPEDYGGSSYNEQFF. CDR3 bases: TGTGCCAGCAGCGAAGGTCTACCGGAGGACTATGGCGGGAGCTCCTACAATGAGCAGTTCTTC.